This T cell receptor (beta chain) was found in a study of CD8 T cells in ankylosing spondylitis. General study findings and limits: Clones that were linked to disease were CD8+ and were relatively rare in peripheral blood. Significant enrichment of disease-linked clones was reported in matched ankylosing spondylitis synovial fluid. In ankylosing spondylitis blood, a motif of roughly eight highly homologous TCR beta variants appeared characteristic. Several of the motif variants were reported before in synovial fluid and blood from reactive arthritis.

The ends lost 5 bases at V and 4 bases at J; junction bases unmatched: 6. This CDR3 has 14 residues. Germline V gives CDR1 SGHVS, CDR2 FQNEAQ. A word on this clonotype: What it binds is unknown.

Making the TCR beta libraries involved quantitative 5'-RACE with molecular barcodes. From the 5' RACE reads, TCRdb called clonotypes with MiXCR, one entry per CDR3 protein. The sample lists 100,000 to 150,000 distinct CDR3 sequences, about 15% occurring once. This TCR came from a male donor with ankylosing spondylitis. The chain employs TRBV7-8 and TRBJ1-1; 8 nucleotides agree with TRBD1. The sequencing input was blood, either unsorted or a sorted T cell fraction (not recorded which). CDR3 bases: TGTGCCAGCAGCACAGGGGGGATTGGCACTGAAGCTTTCTTT. Translated: CASSTGGIGTEAFF. Filled out from reference TRBV7-8 and TRBJ1-1, the complete variable domain reads GAGVSQSPRYKVAKRGQDVALRCDPISGHVSLFWYQQALGQGPEFLTYFQNEAQLDKSGLPSDRFFAERPEGSVSTLKIQRTQQEDSAVYLCASSTGGIGTEAFFGQGTRLTVV.